What follows are 21 T cell receptor beta chains derived from one specimen sequenced in a study of blood T cell repertoires in COVID-19. Profiled with immunoSEQ multiplex PCR; TCRdb holds only in-frame clones, not every one. This repertoire shows approximately 500,000 clones, 70% to 90% found once; its top ten account for about 1.7%. Sequenced sample: PBMCs or T cells enriched from blood (not recorded which). The receptors come from a woman in her thirties or forties who had recovered from COVID-19.

This clone was recorded once. The rearrangement links TRBV5-8 to TRBJ2-5; 15 bases agree with TRBD2. Germline V gene lookup returns CDR1 SGHTS and CDR2 YDEGEE. J was trimmed by 3 bases and V by 3 bases; bases with no gene match: 9. The CDR3 is 18 amino acids. The CDR3 DNA reads TGTGCCAGCAGCTACCGGACTAGCGGGAGGGATCTTAAAGAGACCCAGTACTTC. Residues: CASSYRTSGRDLKETQYF.

The V call is TRBV10-1, the J call TRBJ2-5; 10 bases are shared with TRBD2. The V and J ends lost 0 bases and 5 bases, in that order; junction bases with no gene match: 12. CDR3 length: 18 residues. CDR1 WNHNN and CDR2 SYGVQD come from the germline V gene (reference sequence). DNA of the CDR3: TGCGCCAGCAGTGAGTCGACCTCAGCGGGAGGGCCCGGGGAGACCCAGTACTTC. This translates into CASSESTSAGGPGETQYF.

This chain links TRBV11-2 with TRBJ1-1, with a tentative D call TRBD1 (6 bases). V was cut by 5 bases and J by 5 bases, with 15 bases left in between. Germline CDR1 reads SGHAT; CDR2 reads FQNNGV. The CDR3 has 14 residues. CDR3 nucleotides: TGTGCCAGCAGCCAAGTGGGGGGGCGAACTGAAGCTTTCTTT. Amino acid sequence: CASSQVGGRTEAFF.

The chain recombines TRBV29-1 with TRBJ2-1; TRBD1 matches 9 bases. The CDR3 contains 17 residues. The V segment lost 1 base and the J segment 9 bases; nucleotides outside the gene matches: 16. Germline loops: CDR1 SQVTM, CDR2 ANQGSEA. CDR3 sequence reads: CSVEGIPGQGFRGEQFF. The CDR3 nucleotides are TGCAGCGTTGAAGGGATCCCGGGACAGGGCTTTAGGGGTGAGCAGTTCTTC.

The rearrangement joins TRBV2 to TRBJ2-5, with a weak D call TRBD1 (7 bases). The germline V and J ends were trimmed by 7 bases and 5 bases, with 20 bases remaining between them. The germline CDR1 and CDR2 sequences are SNHLY and FYNNEI. The CDR3 has 15 residues. This CDR3 is CASTGNRGGGETQYF. In DNA, the CDR3 is TGTGCCAGCACCGGGAACAGGGGAGGTGGGGAGACCCAGTACTTC.

V gene TRBV18 combines with J gene TRBJ1-4; 8 bases agree with TRBD1. Germline V lookup: CDR1 KGHSH, CDR2 LQKENI. J gave up 7 bases and V 0 bases, and 4 bases lay outside the gene matches. The length of the CDR3 is 15 residues. CDR3 in amino acids: CASSPPAGGSEKLFF. DNA for the CDR3: TGTGCCAGCTCACCACCGGCAGGGGGCAGTGAAAAACTGTTTTTT.

This clone has just a few counts. The V gene is TRBV19, the J gene TRBJ1-2; TRBD1 agrees at 7 bases. This CDR3 is built from 13 residues. V was pared by 5 bases and J by 8 bases, with 8 bases of the junction left unmatched. Germline CDR1 reads LNHDA; CDR2 reads SQIVND (reference sequence). The CDR3 protein is CASSRQGTEGYTF. The CDR3, as DNA: TGTGCCAGTAGTCGACAGGGTACGGAAGGCTACACCTTC.

This clone was observed a single time. The V gene is TRBV7-6, the J gene TRBJ1-4; D possibly corresponds to TRBD1 (6 bases). CDR3 length: 15 residues. V was trimmed by 6 bases and J by 7 bases, leaving 18 bases between them. Germline values: CDR1 SGHVS, CDR2 FNYEAQ. CDR3 sequence (DNA): TGTGCCAGCAGTTTAAACAGGGCGAAGGCTGAAAAACTGTTTTTT. Protein product: CASSLNRAKAEKLFF.

V usage is TRBV18 and J usage is TRBJ1-1, with no clear D. Looked up from germline, CDR1 is KGHSH and CDR2 is LQKENI. The V and J ends lost 3 bases and 4 bases respectively, with 9 bases between them. The CDR3 runs 13 residues. The CDR3 sequence is CASSPPLATEAFF. The CDR3 bases are TGTGCCAGCTCACCCCCGCTGGCCACTGAAGCTTTCTTT.

CDR3 coding DNA: TGCGCCAGCAGCCAAGGCACTAGCGGGACTACGGTTGGCGAGCAGTACTTC. Translating gives CASSQGTSGTTVGEQYF. The V gene is TRBV4-1, the J gene TRBJ2-7, with 10 bases that match TRBD2. Germline V lookup: CDR1 MGHRA, CDR2 YSYEKL. The CDR3 is 17 amino acids. V dropped 1 base and J dropped 6; count of bases not matched to a gene: 12.

V is TRBV3-1 (or the pseudogene TRBV3-2) and J is TRBJ2-1; D ambiguous. In germline, CDR1 is LGHDT, CDR2 YNNKEL (reference sequence). The CDR3 is 18 residues long. V was pared by 1 base and J by 0 bases, with 16 bases between. The CDR3 reads CASSQVAFSVSSYNEQFF. CDR3 nucleotide sequence: TGTGCCAGCAGCCAAGTAGCCTTTAGTGTAAGCTCCTACAATGAGCAGTTCTTC.

The genes are TRBV25-1 and TRBJ1-2; D is perhaps TRBD1 (5 bases). Trimming took 2 bases from V and 8 from J, leaving 18 bases between them. The germline V gene encodes CDR1 MGHDK and CDR2 SYGVNS. This CDR3 has 15 amino acids. The CDR3 DNA sequence: TGTGCCAGCAGTGAAGTTATGGGGGGAATGAAAGGCTACACCTTC. Translating it yields CASSEVMGGMKGYTF.

The chain has TRBV7-2 and TRBJ2-1; D might be TRBD1 (6 bases). There are 15 residues in the CDR3. Germline V CDR1 and CDR2: SGHTA, FQGNSA. V lost 4 bases to trimming and J lost 0 bases, with 10 bases between them. CDR3 nucleotides: TGTGCCAGCAGCTCTCAGGGGAGCTCCTACAATGAGCAGTTCTTC. Amino acids: CASSSQGSSYNEQFF.

The gene calls are TRBV19 and TRBJ1-2; D is unresolved. The V gene lost 8 bases and the J gene lost 8 bases, with 18 bases spanning the gap. The CDR3 runs to 13 residues. From germline, CDR1 is LNHDA and CDR2 SQIVND (reference sequence). The CDR3 nucleotides are TGTGCCAGTTCCCTGTCTGTAGTCGGGGGCTACACCTTC. This codes for CASSLSVVGGYTF.

The chain joins TRBV19 to TRBJ1-1; no clear D. The CDR3 runs 13 residues. The V and J ends lost 0 bases and 10 bases respectively, with 12 bases between them. Germline V CDR1 and CDR2: LNHDA, SQIVND (reference sequence). The CDR3 sequence is CASSIDLAGTAFF. Here the CDR3 DNA reads TGTGCCAGTAGTATAGATCTCGCGGGCACAGCTTTCTTT.

This chain uses TRBV2 with TRBJ2-1; D not resolved. There are 15 residues in the CDR3. V lost 4 bases, J lost 2 bases, and 12 bases lay in between. CDR1 SNHLY and CDR2 FYNNEI come from the germline V gene. The CDR3 protein is CASSGVATPYNEQFF. DNA for the CDR3: TGTGCCAGCAGTGGTGTGGCAACCCCCTACAATGAGCAGTTCTTC.

This chain connects TRBV7-2 to TRBJ2-1, with D tentatively TRBD1 (6 bases). Germline loops: CDR1 SGHTA, CDR2 FQGNSA. V lost 3 bases to trimming and J lost 5 bases, with 17 bases between them. The CDR3 has 16 residues. The chain's CDR3 is CASSFQGLRTDNEQFF. CDR3 DNA: TGTGCCAGCAGCTTTCAGGGGCTAAGGACAGACAATGAGCAGTTCTTC.

This chain uses TRBV5-1 with TRBJ2-5; TRBD1 matches at 10 bases. CDR3 length: 17 amino acids. In germline, CDR1 is SGHRS, CDR2 YFSETQ. The V segment lost 0 bases and the J segment 1 base; nucleotides outside the gene matches: 6. The CDR3 nucleotides are TGCGCCAGCAGCTTGGCGACAGGGGGCATTCCCCAAGAGACCCAGTACTTC. Translating gives CASSLATGGIPQETQYF. Full variable domain (missing parts from reference TRBV5-1 and TRBJ2-5): KAGVTQTPRYLIKTRGQQVTLSCSPISGHRSVSWYQQTPGQGLQFLFEYFSETQRNKGNFPGRFSGRQFSNSRSEMNVSTLELGDSALYLCASSLATGGIPQETQYFGPGTRLLVL.

The V gene is TRBV2, the J gene TRBJ2-7; D is unresolved. The CDR3 consists of 14 residues. The V end was cut by 4 bases, the J end by 0 bases, with 10 bases between. Germline lookup yields CDR1 SNHLY and CDR2 FYNNEI. This CDR3 reads CASSVIESSYEQYF. The CDR3, as DNA: TGTGCCAGCAGTGTTATAGAGAGCTCCTACGAGCAGTACTTC.

The J gene is TRBJ2-7, the V gene TRBV4-2, with 13 bases fitting TRBD2. Germline V gives CDR1 LGHNA, CDR2 YNFKEQ. With V trimmed by 5 bases and J by 6 bases, 10 bases remained unmatched. CDR3 size: 16 residues. CDR3 in amino acids: CASSSGLAGESGEQYF. For the CDR3, the DNA is TGTGCCAGCAGCTCCGGACTAGCGGGAGAATCTGGCGAGCAGTACTTC.

The rearrangement joins TRBV5-1 to TRBJ1-5; D is possibly TRBD1 (6 bases). CDR3 length equals 15 residues. Per germline, CDR1 SGHRS and CDR2 YFSETQ. V was pared by 4 bases and J by 7 bases, with 18 bases between. CDR3 sequence (DNA): TGCGCCAGCAGCCCGGAGGGGGGGATCGACCAGCCCCAGCATTTT. Translated, it gives CASSPEGGIDQPQHF. The complete variable domain, with remaining parts taken from reference TRBV5-1 and TRBJ1-5, reads KAGVTQTPRYLIKTRGQQVTLSCSPISGHRSVSWYQQTPGQGLQFLFEYFSETQRNKGNFPGRFSGRQFSNSRSEMNVSTLELGDSALYLCASSPEGGIDQPQHFGDGTRLSIL.